This record concerns one T cell receptor (beta chain) sequence. Its specificity is not known. The authors reverse transcribed roughly 0.5 to 1 ug RNA with random hexamers. TCRdb ran MiXCR on the immunoSEQ multiplex PCR reads and lists one entry per CDR3 protein. The sample carries some 110,000 distinct CDR3 sequences, more than 90% recorded once. This sample is part of a study of CD8 T cells in Susac syndrome. Points from the study as a whole: As acknowledged by the study, its TCR sequencing and HLA analysis included a relatively small number of individuals.

This CDR3 has 13 residues. The germline V and J ends were trimmed by 0 bases and 8 bases, with 9 bases remaining between them. CDR1 LGHDT and CDR2 YNNKEL come from the germline V gene (reference sequence). Sequencing of TCR beta was undertaken in CD8+ and CD4+ T cells derived from blood. The controls, all healthy donors, were matched for age and sex. The rearrangement joins TRBV3-1 to TRBJ2-3, with D maybe TRBD2 (5 bases). The TCR comes from a human donor in good health. The specimen sequenced was CD4+ T cells from PBMCs. The DNA of the CDR3 is TGTGCCAGCAGCCAAGAAACCCTAGCTACGCAGTATTTT. It specifies CASSQETLATQYF.